The 24 T cell receptor beta chains listed next were all sequenced from one sample in a study of cytomegalovirus exposure and HLA in healthy donors. The PCR employed 60 Vbeta primers together with 13 Jbeta primers. Libraries were prepared by immunoSEQ multiplex PCR; TCRdb keeps only in-frame clonotypes and omits some of them. This repertoire shows around 130,000 clones, roughly 80% found once; its top ten account for about 1%. Material for sequencing was PBMCs. These receptors were obtained from a woman aged 55-69 years in good health and CMV-seronegative.

The rearrangement joins TRBV5-6 to TRBJ1-5; D might be TRBD1 (5 bases). The germline V gene encodes CDR1 SGHDT and CDR2 YYEEEE. This CDR3 has 13 residues. Trimming stripped 4 bases from V and 6 bases from J, with 11 bases between. CDR3 sequence (DNA): TGTGCCAGCAGCCCGGGGGTCAGTCAGCCCCAGCATTTT. It translates to CASSPGVSQPQHF.

The V call is TRBV4-1, the J call TRBJ1-2; 8 nucleotides align to TRBD1. CDR1 MGHRA and CDR2 YSYEKL come from the germline V gene. V shed 0 bases, J shed 8 bases, and the junction held 11 bases outside the gene matches. The CDR3 covers 16 residues. CDR3 amino acids: CASSQDASTTGAGYTF. Here the CDR3 DNA reads TGCGCCAGCAGCCAAGATGCCAGTACGACAGGGGCGGGCTACACCTTC.

This chain uses TRBV2 with TRBJ2-2; 7 bases match TRBD1. This CDR3 spans 16 amino acids. Germline trimming cut 9 bases from V and 1 base from J; bases unmatched to any gene: 11. The germline CDR1 and CDR2 sequences are SNHLY and FYNNEI. Written as DNA, the CDR3 is TGTGCCAGTAAACTTACAGGGGAGAAGAACACCGGGGAGCTGTTTTTT. This sequence encodes CASKLTGEKNTGELFF. Variable domain in full (rest from reference TRBV2 and TRBJ2-2): EPEVTQTPSHQVTQMGQEVILRCVPISNHLYFYWYRQILGQKVEFLVSFYNNEISEKSEIFDDQFSVERPDGSNFTLKIRSTKLEDSAMYFCASKLTGEKNTGELFFGEGSRLTVL.

The chain joins TRBV5-4 to TRBJ2-3, with TRBD1 as a possible D gene (6 bases). The CDR3 sequence is 15 residues long. Germline-derived CDR1 and CDR2 are SGHNT and YYREEE (reference sequence). V lost 3 bases and J lost 1, with 12 bases in between. The CDR3 here is CASSSRGQRTDTQYF. The DNA for the CDR3 is TGTGCCAGCAGCTCGAGGGGACAACGCACAGATACGCAGTATTTT.

The genes are TRBV6-1 and TRBJ2-1; D not certain. In germline, CDR1 is MNHNS, CDR2 SASEGT. CDR3 length equals 11 residues. The V end lost 5 bases, the J end lost 10 bases, and 9 bases lay between the germline ends. The CDR3: CASSHSKEQFF. The CDR3, as DNA: TGTGCCAGCAGTCACAGTAAAGAGCAGTTCTTC.

The V and J genes are TRBV27 and TRBJ1-2; TRBD1 aligns across 9 bases. V trimming: 4 bases; J trimming: 0 bases; junction bases outside the gene matches: 9. CDR1 MNHEY and CDR2 SMNVEV come from the germline V gene (reference sequence). There are 17 residues in the CDR3. The CDR3 sequence: CASSSNLGQGSNYGYTF. The CDR3 DNA follows: TGTGCCAGCAGTTCCAACCTGGGACAGGGATCTAACTATGGCTACACCTTC.

A few counts support this clone. The chain uses TRBV2 and TRBJ2-7; 7 bases fit TRBD1. Looked up from germline, CDR1 is SNHLY and CDR2 is FYNNEI. The CDR3 covers 14 residues. Germline trimming cut 5 bases from V and 0 bases from J; bases unmatched to any gene: 4. The DNA of the CDR3 is TGTGCCAGCAGTTCGCAGGGGGTCTCCTACGAGCAGTACTTC. Translating it yields CASSSQGVSYEQYF.

The chain employs TRBV19 and TRBJ1-2; possible D gene TRBD1, 6 bases. Per germline, CDR1 LNHDA and CDR2 SQIVND (reference sequence). Trimming removed 7 bases from V and 0 bases from J, with 9 bases in between. The CDR3 sequence is 13 residues long. DNA of the CDR3: TGTGCCAGTAAGACAGGTTCTAACTATGGCTACACCTTC. This translates into CASKTGSNYGYTF. The variable domain in full, completed from reference TRBV19 and TRBJ1-2, reads DGGITQSPKYLFRKEGQNVTLSCEQNLNHDAMYWYRQDPGQGLRLIYYSQIVNDFQKGDIAEGYSVSREKKESFPLTVTSAQKNPTAFYLCASKTGSNYGYTFGSGTRLTVV.

CDR3 nucleotides: TGTGCCAGCAGTTCCGACAGGGGTACCTACAATGAGCAGTTCTTC. Translation gives CASSSDRGTYNEQFF. The chain recombines TRBV2 with TRBJ2-1; 8 bases line up with TRBD1. The CDR3 is 15 residues long. The V gene end was trimmed by 5 bases and the J gene end by 2 bases; junction bases not matched to a gene: 5. In germline, CDR1 is SNHLY, CDR2 FYNNEI. Combining the CDR3 with reference TRBV2 and TRBJ2-1 gives the whole variable domain EPEVTQTPSHQVTQMGQEVILRCVPISNHLYFYWYRQILGQKVEFLVSFYNNEISEKSEIFDDQFSVERPDGSNFTLKIRSTKLEDSAMYFCASSSDRGTYNEQFFGPGTRLTVL.

This rearrangement joins TRBV4-1 to TRBJ2-2; 13 nucleotides align to TRBD2. Losses at the gene ends were 1 base for V and 7 bases for J; bases not matched to a gene: 6. CDR3 size: 17 residues. Per germline, CDR1 MGHRA and CDR2 YSYEKL. The CDR3 DNA reads as TGCGCCAGCAGCCAAGCCGGACTAGCGGGAGTGGTCGGGGAGCTGTTTTTT. Translated: CASSQAGLAGVVGELFF.

This chain joins TRBV10-1 and TRBJ2-7; TRBD2 agrees at 13 bases. The CDR3 sequence is 16 residues long. The junction had 9 bases not matched to a gene; V was cut back by 3 bases and J by 7 bases. Germline CDR1 is WNHNN and CDR2 is SYGVQD (reference sequence). The CDR3 loop is CASSDTRTSGSGEQYF. CDR3 DNA sequence: TGCGCCAGCAGTGATACGAGGACTAGCGGGAGCGGTGAGCAGTACTTC.

The rearrangement uses TRBV10-3 and TRBJ1-2; D is uncertain. CDR1 is ENHRY, CDR2 SYGVKD, per germline. V lost 0 bases and J 0 bases, leaving 11 bases between the germline ends. The CDR3 has 16 residues. The CDR3 coding sequence is TGTGCCATCAGTGAGTCGGCAGTACGCTCTAACTATGGCTACACCTTC. Amino acids: CAISESAVRSNYGYTF.

V usage is TRBV5-1 and J usage is TRBJ2-2, with 7 bases lining up with TRBD2. The length of the CDR3 is 15 residues. In germline, CDR1 is SGHRS, CDR2 YFSETQ. Trimming removed 3 bases from V and 6 bases from J; junction bases left unmatched: 8. CDR3 sequence reads: CASSSWTRVAGELFF. CDR3 DNA: TGCGCCAGCAGCTCGTGGACTAGGGTGGCCGGGGAGCTGTTTTTT.

The rearrangement uses TRBV11-2 and TRBJ1-1; possible D gene TRBD1, 5 bases. Trimming removed 5 bases from V and 1 base from J, with 17 bases in between. Germline V gene sequence: CDR1 SGHAT, CDR2 FQNNGV. The CDR3 runs to 16 residues. The CDR3 region is CASSAHNRSPNTEAFF. The DNA for the CDR3 is TGTGCCAGCAGCGCCCATAACAGGTCTCCGAACACTGAAGCTTTCTTT.

The chain couples TRBV19 to TRBJ2-3; D remains ambiguous. V was cut by 5 bases and J by 2 bases, with 8 bases left in between. The CDR3 spans 13 residues. CDR1 and CDR2 from the germline V gene are LNHDA and SQIVND (reference sequence). CDR3 in amino acids: CASSDTYTDTQYF. The CDR3 nucleotides are TGTGCCAGTAGTGACACATACACAGATACGCAGTATTTT. Full variable domain (rest looked up from reference TRBV19 and TRBJ2-3): DGGITQSPKYLFRKEGQNVTLSCEQNLNHDAMYWYRQDPGQGLRLIYYSQIVNDFQKGDIAEGYSVSREKKESFPLTVTSAQKNPTAFYLCASSDTYTDTQYFGPGTRLTVL.

This clone was counted a single time. The chain is built from TRBV5-1 and TRBJ2-7; TRBD1 aligns across 7 bases. CDR3 length: 14 residues. The V gene's germline CDR1 is SGHRS and CDR2 YFSETQ. Losses at the gene ends were 6 bases for V and 3 bases for J; bases not matched to a gene: 9. For the CDR3, the DNA is TGCGCCAGCAACCCCGGACAGGTAGGCTACGAGCAGTACTTC. It specifies CASNPGQVGYEQYF.

The CDR3 nucleotides read TGCGCCAGCAGCCTACAGGGGGGAAATGAAAAACTGTTTTTT. The encoded protein is CASSLQGGNEKLFF. The J gene is TRBJ1-4, the V gene TRBV5-1; 8 nucleotides line up with TRBD1. Germline CDR1 SGHRS, CDR2 YFSETQ. Unmatched junction bases numbered 4, after V lost 4 bases and J lost 5 bases. The CDR3 totals 14 residues.

V and J are TRBV4-1 and TRBJ1-2, with D unresolved. Trimming left V 0 bases short and J 3 bases short, with 11 bases between. The germline CDR1 and CDR2 sequences are MGHRA and YSYEKL. This CDR3 contains 15 residues. The CDR3 DNA follows: TGCGCCAGCAGCCAAGATGGGCGGGGTGACTATGGCTACACCTTC. This gives the protein CASSQDGRGDYGYTF.

The V gene is TRBV7-8, the J gene TRBJ1-5; 9 bases match TRBD1. Per the germline V gene, CDR1 is SGHVS and CDR2 is FQNEAQ. V lost 1 base, J lost 4 bases, and 11 bases stayed unmatched. The CDR3 is 18 residues long. Written as DNA, the CDR3 is TGTGCCAGCAGCTTAGGGGGCGGGACAGGGTATTCGAATCAGCCCCAGCATTTT. Encoded protein: CASSLGGGTGYSNQPQHF.

The rearrangement links TRBV18 to TRBJ1-1, with 9 bases that match TRBD1. CDR1 KGHSH and CDR2 LQKENI come from the germline V gene. Trimming at V came to 3 bases and at J to 8 bases, leaving 1 base not matched to a gene. The CDR3 totals 12 residues. The CDR3 coding sequence is TGTGCCAGCTCACCCGGGACAGGGGAAGCTTTCTTT. It yields the protein CASSPGTGEAFF.

V usage is TRBV27 and J usage is TRBJ1-1; 8 nucleotides line up with TRBD1. Germline lookup yields CDR1 MNHEY and CDR2 SMNVEV (reference sequence). V trimming: 4 bases; J trimming: 1 base; junction bases outside the gene matches: 2. The CDR3 covers 14 residues. The DNA of the CDR3 is TGTGCCAGCAGTTGGGACAGGAAGAACACTGAAGCTTTCTTT. As protein: CASSWDRKNTEAFF.

This clone has a handful of counts. The CDR3: CASSLDRQVWAEAFF. The CDR3 coding sequence is TGTGCCAGCAGCTTAGACCGACAGGTCTGGGCTGAAGCTTTCTTT. The gene calls are TRBV7-8 and TRBJ1-1; tentative D call: TRBD1 (6 bases). V dropped 1 base and J dropped 6 bases, with 15 bases sitting between them. Germline CDR1 is SGHVS and CDR2 is FQNEAQ. This CDR3 contains 15 residues. The full variable domain, its missing parts supplied by reference TRBV7-8 and TRBJ1-1, is GAGVSQSPRYKVAKRGQDVALRCDPISGHVSLFWYQQALGQGPEFLTYFQNEAQLDKSGLPSDRFFAERPEGSVSTLKIQRTQQEDSAVYLCASSLDRQVWAEAFFGQGTRLTVV.

This chain connects TRBV7-8 to TRBJ1-4; 7 nucleotides match TRBD1. Per the germline V gene, CDR1 is SGHVS and CDR2 is FQNEAQ. Unmatched junction bases numbered 8, after V lost 4 bases and J lost 6 bases. There are 15 residues in the CDR3. Here the CDR3 reads CASSSRGQTYEKLFF. CDR3 nucleotides: TGTGCCAGCAGCTCACGGGGACAGACCTATGAAAAACTGTTTTTT.

This clone has just a few counts. The chain recombines TRBV10-2 with TRBJ1-4; 10 bases agree with TRBD1. V trimming: 9 bases; J trimming: 5 bases; junction bases outside the gene matches: 6. This CDR3 region has 14 residues. Germline V gives CDR1 WSHSY, CDR2 SAAADI. The CDR3 bases are TGCGCCAGTGGGGACAGGGGCCCGAATGAAAAACTGTTTTTT. Protein sequence: CASGDRGPNEKLFF.